These 2 T cell receptor beta chains came from one sample sequenced in a study of T cell changes during pregnancy in multiple sclerosis. Measured with immunoSEQ multiplex PCR; TCRdb has only the in-frame clones, and not every one. The profile shows roughly 59,000 clones, roughly 93% of them singletons. The sample consisted of CD4+ T cells from peripheral blood mononuclear cells, taken before pregnancy. These receptors were collected from a female donor with multiple sclerosis, enrolled in a pregnancy study.

J is TRBJ2-6 and V is TRBV11-3; TRBD2 is a possible D gene (6 bases). The CDR3 length is 18 residues. The germline V and J ends were trimmed by 0 bases and 2 bases, with 14 bases remaining between them. The germline gives CDR1 SGHNT, CDR2 YENEEA. CDR3 sequence reads: CASSLEGGVGTGANVLTF. The CDR3 coding sequence is TGTGCCAGCAGCTTAGAGGGGGGTGTAGGGACTGGGGCCAACGTCCTGACTTTC. The whole variable domain, remainder taken from reference TRBV11-3 and TRBJ2-6, is EAGVVQSPRYKIIEKKQPVAFWCNPISGHNTLYWYLQNLGQGPELLIRYENEEAVDDSQLPKDRFSAERLKGVDSTLKIQPAELGDSAVYLCASSLEGGVGTGANVLTFGAGSRLTVL.

V is TRBV30 and J is TRBJ1-4; D is ambiguous. The V gene lost 1 base and the J gene lost 2 bases, with 8 bases spanning the gap. The germline gives CDR1 GTSNPN, CDR2 SVGIG (reference sequence). The CDR3 totals 14 residues. As DNA, the CDR3 is TGTGCCTGGAGTGCCCTTGAGACTAATGAAAAACTGTTTTTT. This sequence encodes CAWSALETNEKLFF.